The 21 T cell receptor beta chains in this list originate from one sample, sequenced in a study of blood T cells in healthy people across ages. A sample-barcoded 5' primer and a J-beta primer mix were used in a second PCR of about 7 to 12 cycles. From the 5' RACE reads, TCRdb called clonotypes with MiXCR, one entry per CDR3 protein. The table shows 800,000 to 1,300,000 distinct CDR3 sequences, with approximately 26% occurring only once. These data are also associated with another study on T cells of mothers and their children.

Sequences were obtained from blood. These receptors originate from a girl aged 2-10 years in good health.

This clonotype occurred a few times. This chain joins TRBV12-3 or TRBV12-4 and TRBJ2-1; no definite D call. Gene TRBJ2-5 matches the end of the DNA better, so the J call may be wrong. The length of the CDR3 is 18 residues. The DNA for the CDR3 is TGTGCCAGCAGTCCCGTATTGACTCAGTCGAGTGATCAAGAGACCCAGTACTTC. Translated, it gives CASSPVLTQSSDQETQYF.

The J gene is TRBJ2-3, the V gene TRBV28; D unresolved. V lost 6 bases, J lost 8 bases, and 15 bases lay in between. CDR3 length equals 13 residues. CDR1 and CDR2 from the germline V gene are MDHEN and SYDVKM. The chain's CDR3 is CASRDLVQVTQYF. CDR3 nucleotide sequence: TGTGCCAGCAGAGACTTGGTGCAAGTTACGCAGTATTTT.

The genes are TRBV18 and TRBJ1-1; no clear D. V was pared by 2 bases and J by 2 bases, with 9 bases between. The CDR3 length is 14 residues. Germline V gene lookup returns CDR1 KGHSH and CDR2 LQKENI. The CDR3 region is CASSPYGDNTEAFF. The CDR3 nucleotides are TGTGCCAGCTCACCATACGGGGATAACACTGAAGCTTTCTTT.

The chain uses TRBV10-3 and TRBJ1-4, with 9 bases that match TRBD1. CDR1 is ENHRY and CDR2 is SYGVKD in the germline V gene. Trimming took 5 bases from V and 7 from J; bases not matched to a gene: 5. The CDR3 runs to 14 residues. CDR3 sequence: CAISKQGAGEKLFF. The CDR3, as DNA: TGTGCCATCAGTAAACAGGGGGCCGGTGAAAAACTGTTTTTT.

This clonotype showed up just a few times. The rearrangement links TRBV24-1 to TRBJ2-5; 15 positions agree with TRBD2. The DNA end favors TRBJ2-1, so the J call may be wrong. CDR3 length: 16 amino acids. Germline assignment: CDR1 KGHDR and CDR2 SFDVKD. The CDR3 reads CATSDVGTSGGNEQFF. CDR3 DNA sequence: TGTGCCACCAGTGATGTCGGGACTAGCGGGGGGAATGAGCAGTTCTTC.

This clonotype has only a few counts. The CDR3 protein is CSVERERLSGELFF. CDR3 bases: TGCAGCGTGGAGAGAGAGCGGCTTAGCGGGGAGCTGTTTTTT. The chain carries TRBV29-1 and TRBJ2-2; TRBD2 might be the D (5 bases). The CDR3 length is 14 residues. V shed 6 bases and J shed 7 bases, with 18 bases lying between them. CDR1 is SQVTM, CDR2 ANQGSEA, per germline.

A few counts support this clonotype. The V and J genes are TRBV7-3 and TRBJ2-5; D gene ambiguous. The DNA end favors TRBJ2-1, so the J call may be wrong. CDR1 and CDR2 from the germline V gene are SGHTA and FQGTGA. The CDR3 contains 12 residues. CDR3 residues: CASSLKKDVQFF. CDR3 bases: TGTGCCAGCAGCTTAAAGAAGGATGTGCAGTTCTTC.

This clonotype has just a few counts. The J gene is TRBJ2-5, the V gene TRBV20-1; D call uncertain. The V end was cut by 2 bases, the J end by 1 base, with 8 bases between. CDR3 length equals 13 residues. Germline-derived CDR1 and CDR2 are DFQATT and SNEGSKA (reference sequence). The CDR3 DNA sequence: TGCAGTGCTAGAAGCGCCTCCCAAGAGACCCAGTACTTC. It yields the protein CSARSASQETQYF.

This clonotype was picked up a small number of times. CDR3 in DNA: TGCAGCGTTCTGACAGGGGCCTCTTACGAGCAGTACTTC. Its translation is CSVLTGASYEQYF. The chain links TRBV29-1 to TRBJ2-7, with TRBD1 identical over 8 bases. Germline assignment: CDR1 SQVTM and CDR2 ANQGSEA. The J segment lost 4 bases and the V segment lost 5 bases, leaving 7 bases of the junction unmatched. This CDR3 contains 13 residues.

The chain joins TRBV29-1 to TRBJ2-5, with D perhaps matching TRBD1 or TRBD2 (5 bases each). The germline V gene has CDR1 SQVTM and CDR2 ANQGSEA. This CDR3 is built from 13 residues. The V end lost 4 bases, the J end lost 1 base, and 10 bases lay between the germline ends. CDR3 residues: CSVVGTLQETQYF. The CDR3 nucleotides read TGCAGCGTTGTAGGGACCCTCCAAGAGACCCAGTACTTC.

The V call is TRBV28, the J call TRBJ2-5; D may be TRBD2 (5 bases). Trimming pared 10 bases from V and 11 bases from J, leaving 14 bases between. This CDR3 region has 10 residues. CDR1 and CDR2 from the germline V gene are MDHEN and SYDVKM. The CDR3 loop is CATRRWEQYF. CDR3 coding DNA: TGTGCCACCAGAAGATGGGAGCAGTACTTC.

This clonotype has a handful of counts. The CDR3 loop reads CASLRGAGEQFF. CDR3 bases: TGTGCCAGCCTACGGGGGGCTGGTGAGCAGTTCTTC. V usage is TRBV2 and J usage is TRBJ2-1; D may be TRBD2 (7 bases). The CDR3 totals 12 residues. Deletions cut 8 bases from V and 9 bases from J, with 14 bases between. CDR1 and CDR2 (germline): SNHLY, FYNNEI.

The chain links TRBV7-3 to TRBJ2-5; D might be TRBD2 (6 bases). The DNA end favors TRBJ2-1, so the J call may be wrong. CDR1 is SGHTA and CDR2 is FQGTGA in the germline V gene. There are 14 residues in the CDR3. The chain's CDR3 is CASSPPAGNNEQFF. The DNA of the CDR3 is TGTGCCAGCAGCCCCCCAGCGGGTAACAATGAGCAGTTCTTC.

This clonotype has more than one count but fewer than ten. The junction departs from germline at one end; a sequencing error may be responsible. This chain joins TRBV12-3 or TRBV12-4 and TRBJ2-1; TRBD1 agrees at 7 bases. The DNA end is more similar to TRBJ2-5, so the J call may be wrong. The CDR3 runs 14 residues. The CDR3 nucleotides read TGTGCCAGCGGGACCGGGACAGAACAAGGGACCCAGTACTTC. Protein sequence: CASGTGTEQGTQYF.

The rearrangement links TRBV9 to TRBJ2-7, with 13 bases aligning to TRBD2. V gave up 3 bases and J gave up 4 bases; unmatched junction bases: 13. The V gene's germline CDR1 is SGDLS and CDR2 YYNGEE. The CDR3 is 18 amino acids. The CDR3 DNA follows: TGTGCCAGCAGCGAATTGGGACTAGCGGGACCTATCCGATACGAGCAGTACTTC. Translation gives CASSELGLAGPIRYEQYF. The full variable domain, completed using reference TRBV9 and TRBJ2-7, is DSGVTQTPKHLITATGQRVTLRCSPRSGDLSVYWYQQSLDQGLQFLIQYYNGEERAKGNILERFSAQQFPDLHSELNLSSLELGDSALYFCASSELGLAGPIRYEQYFGPGTRLTVT.

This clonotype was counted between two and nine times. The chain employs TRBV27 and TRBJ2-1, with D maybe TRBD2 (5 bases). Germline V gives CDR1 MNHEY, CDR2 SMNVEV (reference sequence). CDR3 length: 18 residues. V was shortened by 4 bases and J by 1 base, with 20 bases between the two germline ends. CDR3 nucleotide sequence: TGTGCCAGCAGTTCCTCCCGAGGGTGGAGTGGGTCCTACAATGAGCAGTTCTTC. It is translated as CASSSSRGWSGSYNEQFF.

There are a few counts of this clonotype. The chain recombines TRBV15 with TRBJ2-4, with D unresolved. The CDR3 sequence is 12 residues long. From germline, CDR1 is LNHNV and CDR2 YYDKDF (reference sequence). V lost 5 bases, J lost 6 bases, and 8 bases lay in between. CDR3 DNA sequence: TGTGCCACCAGCGCCGCTTTAAACATTCAGTACTTC. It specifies CATSAALNIQYF.

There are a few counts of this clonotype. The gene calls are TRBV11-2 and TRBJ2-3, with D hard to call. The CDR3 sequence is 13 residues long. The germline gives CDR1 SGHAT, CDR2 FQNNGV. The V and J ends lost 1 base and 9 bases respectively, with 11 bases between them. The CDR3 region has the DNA TGTGCCAGCAGCTTAGTCGGCTTTCTCACGCAGTATTTT. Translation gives CASSLVGFLTQYF.

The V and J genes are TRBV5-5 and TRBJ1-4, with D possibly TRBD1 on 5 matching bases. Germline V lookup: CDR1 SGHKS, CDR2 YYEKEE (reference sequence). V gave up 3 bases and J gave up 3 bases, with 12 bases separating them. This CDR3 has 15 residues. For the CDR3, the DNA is TGTGCCAGCAGCTGGGACGGCGGAGCTAATGAAAAACTGTTTTTT. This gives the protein CASSWDGGANEKLFF.

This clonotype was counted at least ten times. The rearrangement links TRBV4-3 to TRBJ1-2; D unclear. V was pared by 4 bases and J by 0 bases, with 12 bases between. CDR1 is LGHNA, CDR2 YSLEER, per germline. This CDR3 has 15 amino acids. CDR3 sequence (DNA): TGCGCCAGCAGCCGCTTCCCAGTGGCTAACTATGGCTACACCTTC. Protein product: CASSRFPVANYGYTF.

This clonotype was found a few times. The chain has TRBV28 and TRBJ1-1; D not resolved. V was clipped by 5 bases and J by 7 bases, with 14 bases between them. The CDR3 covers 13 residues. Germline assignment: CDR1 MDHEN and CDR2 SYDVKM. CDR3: CASSPGPNNEAFF. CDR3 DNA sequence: TGTGCCAGCAGTCCTGGCCCAAATAATGAAGCTTTCTTT.